The 26 T cell receptor beta chains listed next were all sequenced from one sample in a study of T-cell reconstitution after alpha-beta-depleted transplantation in children. Unique molecular identifiers were incorporated when the TCRbeta library was constructed. Via MiXCR, TCRdb re-called the PCR reads, giving one row per CDR3 protein. The sample records approximately 210,000 distinct CDR3 sequences, approximately 17% being singletons. Sequencing was performed on PBMCs, mostly from graft donor cells, taken 360 days after TCRalphabeta/CD19-depleted stem cell transplant. These receptors all stem from a male patient between 2 and 15 years old who had a stem cell transplant for acute lymphoblastic leukemia, so the T cells may come from the graft donor.

J is TRBJ2-5 and V is TRBV5-1, with TRBD2 as a possible D gene (5 bases). The CDR3 runs 14 residues. The germline gives CDR1 SGHRS, CDR2 YFSETQ. V shed 2 bases and J shed 2 bases, with 10 bases lying between them. The CDR3 is CASSFSGMQETQYF. In DNA form, the CDR3 reads TGCGCCAGCAGCTTCTCGGGGATGCAAGAGACCCAGTACTTC.

The table lists this clonotype with a few counts. The chain joins TRBV7-9 to TRBJ2-6, with D unresolved. The length of the CDR3 is 13 residues. Germline-derived CDR1 and CDR2 are SEHNR and FQNEAQ (reference sequence). V dropped 7 bases and J dropped 3 bases, with 7 bases sitting between them. CDR3 DNA: TGTGCCAGCACGCGCCTTGGGGCCAACGTCCTGACTTTC. Encoded protein: CASTRLGANVLTF.

For this clonotype: An end of the junction differs from the germline gene, which may be a read error. The chain carries TRBV10-1 and TRBJ1-3; D is uncertain. Per the germline V gene, CDR1 is WNHNN and CDR2 is SYGVQD (reference sequence). The length of the CDR3 is 13 residues. In DNA form, the CDR3 reads TGCGCCAGCGGCGGTGGTTCTGGAAACAACATATATTTT. It is translated as CASGGGSGNNIYF.

There are a few counts of this clonotype. The chain joins TRBV12-3 or TRBV12-4 to TRBJ2-2; D is unresolved. The CDR3 runs to 18 residues. The V end was cut by 2 bases, the J end by 0 bases, with 16 bases between. The CDR3 loop is CASSLMVVRNSNTGELFF. CDR3 DNA sequence: TGTGCCAGCAGTTTAATGGTAGTAAGGAACTCGAACACCGGGGAGCTGTTTTTT.

This clonotype was counted only a few times. The chain has TRBV5-8 and TRBJ2-3; tentatively, D is TRBD2 (5 bases). V was cut by 0 bases and J by 4 bases, with 9 bases left in between. Germline V gene data show CDR1 as SGHTS and CDR2 as YDEGEE. The CDR3 length is 14 residues. This CDR3 is CASSLVLGADTQYF. CDR3 DNA: TGTGCCAGCAGCTTGGTTCTCGGGGCAGATACGCAGTATTTT. The full variable domain, in which reference TRBV5-8 and TRBJ2-3 provide the parts outside the CDR3, is EAGVTQSPTHLIKTRGQQATLRCSPISGHTSVYWYQQALGLGLQFLLWYDEGEERNRGNFPPRFSGRQFPNYSSELNVNALELEDSALYLCASSLVLGADTQYFGPGTRLTVL.

V gene TRBV4-3 combines with J gene TRBJ2-7, with D hard to call. The CDR3 sequence is 14 residues long. Trimming pared 1 base from V and 7 bases from J, leaving 14 bases between. The V gene's germline CDR1 is LGHNA and CDR2 YSLEER. CDR3 region: CASSQGGPYVEQYF. DNA of the CDR3: TGCGCCAGCAGCCAAGGCGGACCTTACGTGGAGCAGTACTTC.

This clonotype was found many times. The chain couples TRBV29-1 to TRBJ2-7; 13 bases line up with TRBD2. The trim removed 4 bases at V and 4 bases at J, leaving 7 bases unmatched. This CDR3 is built from 15 residues. Per the germline V gene, CDR1 is SQVTM and CDR2 is ANQGSEA. In nucleotides, the CDR3 is TGCAGCGTTGGAGAGGGACTAGCGGGGTTTTACGAGCAGTACTTC. It translates to CSVGEGLAGFYEQYF.

In its sample, this clonotype was seen a few times. The chain recombines TRBV4-1 with TRBJ2-2, with D tentatively TRBD1 (6 bases). V was trimmed by 2 bases and J by 3 bases, leaving 22 bases between them. This CDR3 has 19 residues. CDR1 is MGHRA and CDR2 is YSYEKL in the germline V gene. The CDR3 loop is CASSQRVAIGRGDTGELFF. CDR3 coding DNA: TGCGCCAGCAGCCAAAGGGTAGCTATCGGCAGGGGCGACACCGGGGAGCTGTTTTTT.

This chain connects TRBV28 to TRBJ2-4; 9 bases are shared with TRBD1. This CDR3 is built from 16 residues. In germline, CDR1 is MDHEN, CDR2 SYDVKM. The junction had 9 bases not matched to a gene; V was cut back by 4 bases and J by 5 bases. The CDR3 spells CASSSRTGAEENIQYF. In DNA form, the CDR3 reads TGTGCCAGCAGTTCTCGGACAGGGGCTGAGGAAAACATTCAGTACTTC. Variable domain in full (rest from reference TRBV28 and TRBJ2-4): DVKVTQSSRYLVKRTGEKVFLECVQDMDHENMFWYRQDPGLGLRLIYFSYDVKMKEKGDIPEGYSVSREKKERFSLILESASTNQTSMYLCASSSRTGAEENIQYFGAGTRLSVL.

V gene TRBV12-3 or TRBV12-4 combines with J gene TRBJ2-4; the D gene is possibly TRBD1 (6 bases). Trimming pared 6 bases from V and 3 bases from J, leaving 12 bases between. The CDR3 is 14 residues long. The CDR3 sequence is CASRDRQGKNIQYF. The DNA of the CDR3 is TGTGCCAGCAGAGACAGGCAGGGCAAAAACATTCAGTACTTC.

A few counts support this clonotype. The V and J genes are TRBV6-2 or TRBV6-3 and TRBJ2-5; 9 bases are shared with TRBD2. The CDR3 contains 15 residues. With 4 bases clipped from V and 2 bases from J, the junction kept 5 bases outside the gene matches. Germline CDR1 MNHEY, CDR2 SVGEGT. CDR3 region: CASSLLAGRQETQYF. Written as DNA, the CDR3 is TGTGCCAGCAGTTTACTAGCGGGCCGACAAGAGACCCAGTACTTC.

The chain recombines TRBV27 with TRBJ2-3; 7 bases map to TRBD2. Germline CDR1 reads MNHEY; CDR2 reads SMNVEV (reference sequence). The trim removed 5 bases at V and 7 bases at J, leaving 9 bases unmatched. The CDR3 covers 14 residues. CDR3 sequence: CASSVREGSYTQYF. DNA for the CDR3: TGTGCCAGCAGTGTTAGGGAGGGGTCGTATACGCAGTATTTT.

The V call is TRBV5-5, the J call TRBJ2-2, with D possibly TRBD1 on 5 matching bases. V was clipped by 3 bases and J by 1 base, with 13 bases between them. The CDR3 extends over 16 amino acids. Germline V gene data show CDR1 as SGHKS and CDR2 as YYEKEE (reference sequence). The CDR3 DNA reads as TGTGCCAGCAGCTGGACAAGGCCACGGAACACCGGGGAGCTGTTTTTT. It translates to CASSWTRPRNTGELFF.

The chain couples TRBV7-9 to TRBJ1-5, with TRBD1 matching over 7 bases. The CDR3 is 14 amino acids. The J segment lost 2 bases and the V segment lost 4 bases, leaving 2 bases of the junction unmatched. From germline, CDR1 is SEHNR and CDR2 FQNEAQ (reference sequence). CDR3 region: CASSSDRGNQPQHF. As DNA, the CDR3 is TGTGCCAGCAGCTCAGACAGGGGCAATCAGCCCCAGCATTTT. The full variable domain, completed using reference TRBV7-9 and TRBJ1-5, is DTGVSQNPRHKITKRGQNVTFRCDPISEHNRLYWYRQTLGQGPEFLTYFQNEAQLEKSRLLSDRFSAERPKGSFSTLEIQRTEQGDSAMYLCASSSDRGNQPQHFGDGTRLSIL.

The chain employs TRBV3-1 and TRBJ1-6, with D tentatively TRBD1 (6 bases). This CDR3 is 15 amino acids long. The germline V gene has CDR1 LGHDT and CDR2 YNNKEL (reference sequence). The V and J ends lost 3 bases and 11 bases respectively, with 17 bases between them. The DNA for the CDR3 is TGTGCCAGCAGCCAGTCGACAGGCGGAGGGACACCCCTCCACTTT. Its protein is CASSQSTGGGTPLHF.

The rearrangement joins TRBV10-3 to TRBJ1-1; D might be TRBD1 (6 bases). The germline CDR1 and CDR2 sequences are ENHRY and SYGVKD. V was shortened by 3 bases and J by 1 base, with 9 bases between the two germline ends. This CDR3 spans 14 amino acids. The CDR3 DNA is TGTGCCATCAGTGACGGACAGTCGAACACTGAAGCTTTCTTT. It specifies CAISDGQSNTEAFF.

This sequence joins TRBV12-3 or TRBV12-4 and TRBJ2-7; 8 nucleotides line up with TRBD1. The CDR3 runs 14 residues. Trimming took 6 bases from V and 6 from J; bases not matched to a gene: 10. CDR3 sequence reads: CASSPLGQGGEQYF. As DNA, the CDR3 is TGTGCCAGCAGCCCCTTAGGACAGGGCGGCGAGCAGTACTTC.

This clonotype was seen a few times. V gene TRBV14 combines with J gene TRBJ2-3; D is unresolved. The CDR3 totals 15 residues. V lost 1 base and J lost 0, with 8 bases in between. Germline CDR1 SGHDN, CDR2 FVKESK. The CDR3 here is CASSQVVTSTDTQYF. As DNA, the CDR3 is TGTGCCAGCAGCCAAGTGGTGACAAGCACAGATACGCAGTATTTT.

The chain couples TRBV12-3 or TRBV12-4 to TRBJ2-2, with D possibly being TRBD1 (5 bases). The CDR3 extends over 15 amino acids. V was pared by 2 bases and J by 1 base, with 8 bases between. This CDR3 is CASSLSRGNTGELFF. For the CDR3, the DNA is TGTGCCAGCAGTTTAAGTAGGGGGAACACCGGGGAGCTGTTTTTT.

This clonotype has a handful of counts. The V call is TRBV20-1, the J call TRBJ2-1; 11 nucleotides align to TRBD2. CDR3 size: 14 residues. V lost 3 bases, J lost 7 bases, and 5 bases stayed unmatched. CDR1 and CDR2 from the germline V gene are DFQATT and SNEGSKA (reference sequence). CDR3 sequence: CSARPSGGTNEQFF. CDR3 in DNA: TGCAGTGCTAGGCCTAGCGGGGGGACGAATGAGCAGTTCTTC.

CDR3 nucleotides: TGTGCCAGCAGTTACGGACTAGTTAACACCGGGGAGCTGTTTTTT. Its translation: CASSYGLVNTGELFF. The chain employs TRBV6-2 or TRBV6-3 and TRBJ2-2; the match to TRBD2 covers 7 bases. Unmatched junction bases numbered 2, after V lost 2 bases and J lost 2 bases. This CDR3 is 15 amino acids long. Germline V gene data show CDR1 as MNHEY and CDR2 as SVGEGT.

This clonotype was observed a few times. The chain joins TRBV29-1 to TRBJ1-1; no clear D gene. Germline V CDR1 and CDR2: SQVTM, ANQGSEA. Trimming removed 4 bases from V and 0 bases from J, with 6 bases in between. The CDR3 loop spans 12 amino acids. DNA of the CDR3: TGCAGCGTTGCTCGCGTGAACACTGAAGCTTTCTTT. Its translation: CSVARVNTEAFF.

The chain couples TRBV28 to TRBJ2-7; the match to TRBD2 covers 7 bases. The germline V gene has CDR1 MDHEN and CDR2 SYDVKM. The CDR3 is made up of 12 amino acids. Trimming took 3 bases from V and 7 from J; bases not matched to a gene: 3. The CDR3 loop is CASSFGGGEQYF. The CDR3, as DNA: TGTGCCAGCAGTTTCGGCGGGGGAGAGCAGTACTTC. Based on the CDR3 plus reference TRBV28 and TRBJ2-7, the full variable domain is DVKVTQSSRYLVKRTGEKVFLECVQDMDHENMFWYRQDPGLGLRLIYFSYDVKMKEKGDIPEGYSVSREKKERFSLILESASTNQTSMYLCASSFGGGEQYFGPGTRLTVT.

This clonotype was observed a handful of times. The V gene is TRBV10-3, the J gene TRBJ2-3, with D perhaps matching TRBD2 (6 bases). The V gene's germline CDR1 is ENHRY and CDR2 SYGVKD. The length of the CDR3 is 16 residues. The V end lost 0 bases, the J end lost 1 base, and 11 bases lay between the germline ends. The DNA of the CDR3 is TGTGCCATCAGTGAGTCGATCGCTAGCGGCACAGATACGCAGTATTTT. Amino acids: CAISESIASGTDTQYF.

The chain has TRBV12-3 or TRBV12-4 and TRBJ2-2, with a weak D call TRBD2 (5 bases). Trimming took 1 base from V and 1 from J, leaving 10 bases between them. CDR3 length: 16 residues. CDR3 bases: TGTGCCAGCAGTTTAGACGAGGGCGGGAACACCGGGGAGCTGTTTTTT. Its protein product is CASSLDEGGNTGELFF.

This clonotype was seen ten or more times. CDR3 sequence reads: CSARDLSTGGTYEQYF. CDR3 bases: TGCAGTGCTAGAGATTTGTCAACAGGGGGCACCTACGAGCAGTACTTC. The V call is TRBV20-1, the J call TRBJ2-7, with 9 bases lining up with TRBD1. The CDR3 contains 16 residues. Germline trimming cut 0 bases from V and 2 bases from J; bases unmatched to any gene: 8. Germline assignment: CDR1 DFQATT and CDR2 SNEGSKA (reference sequence).